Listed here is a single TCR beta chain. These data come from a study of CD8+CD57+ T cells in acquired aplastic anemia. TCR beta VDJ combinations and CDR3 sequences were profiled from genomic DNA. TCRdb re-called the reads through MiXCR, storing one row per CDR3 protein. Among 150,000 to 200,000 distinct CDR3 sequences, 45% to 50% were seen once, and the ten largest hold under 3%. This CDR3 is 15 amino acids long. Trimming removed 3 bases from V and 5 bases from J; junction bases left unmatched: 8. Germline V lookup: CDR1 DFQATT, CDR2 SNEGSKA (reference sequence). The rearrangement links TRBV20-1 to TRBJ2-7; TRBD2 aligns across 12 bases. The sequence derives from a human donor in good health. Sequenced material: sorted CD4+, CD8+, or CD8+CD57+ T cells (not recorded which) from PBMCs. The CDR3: CSASPASGRANEQYF. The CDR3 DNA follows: TGCAGTGCTAGTCCCGCTAGCGGGAGGGCGAACGAGCAGTACTTC.